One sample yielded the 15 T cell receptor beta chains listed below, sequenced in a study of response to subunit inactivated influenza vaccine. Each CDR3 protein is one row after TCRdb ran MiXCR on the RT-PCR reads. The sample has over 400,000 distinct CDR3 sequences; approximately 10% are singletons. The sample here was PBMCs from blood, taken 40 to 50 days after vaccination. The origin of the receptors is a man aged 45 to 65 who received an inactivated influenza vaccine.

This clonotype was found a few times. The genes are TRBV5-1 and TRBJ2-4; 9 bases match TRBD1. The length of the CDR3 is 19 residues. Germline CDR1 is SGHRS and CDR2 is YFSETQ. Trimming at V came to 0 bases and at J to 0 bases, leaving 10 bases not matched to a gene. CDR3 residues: CASSLGPGGQGLAKNIQYF. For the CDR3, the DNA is TGCGCCAGCAGCTTGGGTCCAGGGGGACAGGGATTAGCCAAAAACATTCAGTACTTC.

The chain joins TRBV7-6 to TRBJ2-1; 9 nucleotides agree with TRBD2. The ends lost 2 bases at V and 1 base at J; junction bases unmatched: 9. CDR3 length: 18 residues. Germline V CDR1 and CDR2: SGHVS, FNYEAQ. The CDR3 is CASSLWRGGTASYNEQFF. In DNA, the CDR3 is TGTGCCAGCAGCTTATGGCGGGGGGGCACCGCTTCCTACAATGAGCAGTTCTTC.

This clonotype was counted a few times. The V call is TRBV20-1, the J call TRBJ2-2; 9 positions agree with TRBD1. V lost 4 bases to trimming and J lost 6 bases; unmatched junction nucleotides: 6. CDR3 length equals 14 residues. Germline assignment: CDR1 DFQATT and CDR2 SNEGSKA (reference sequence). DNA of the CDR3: TGCAGTGCTACAACAGGGGGCGTTTCCGGGGAGCTGTTTTTT. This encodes CSATTGGVSGELFF.

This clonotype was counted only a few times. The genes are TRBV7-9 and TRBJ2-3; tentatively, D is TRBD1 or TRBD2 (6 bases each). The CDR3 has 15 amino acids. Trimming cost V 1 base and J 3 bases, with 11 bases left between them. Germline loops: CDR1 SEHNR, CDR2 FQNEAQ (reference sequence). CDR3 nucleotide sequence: TGTGCCAGCAGCTTAGGCGGGACAATGACAGATACGCAGTATTTT. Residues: CASSLGGTMTDTQYF. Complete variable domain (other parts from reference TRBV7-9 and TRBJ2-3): DTGVSQNPRHKITKRGQNVTFRCDPISEHNRLYWYRQTLGQGPEFLTYFQNEAQLEKSRLLSDRFSAERPKGSFSTLEIQRTEQGDSAMYLCASSLGGTMTDTQYFGPGTRLTVL.

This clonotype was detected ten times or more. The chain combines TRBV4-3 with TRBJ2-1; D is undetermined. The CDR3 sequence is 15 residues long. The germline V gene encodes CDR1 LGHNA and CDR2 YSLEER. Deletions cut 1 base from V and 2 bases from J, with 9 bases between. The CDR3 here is CASSQVLQTYNEQFF. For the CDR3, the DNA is TGCGCCAGCAGCCAAGTATTACAGACCTACAATGAGCAGTTCTTC.

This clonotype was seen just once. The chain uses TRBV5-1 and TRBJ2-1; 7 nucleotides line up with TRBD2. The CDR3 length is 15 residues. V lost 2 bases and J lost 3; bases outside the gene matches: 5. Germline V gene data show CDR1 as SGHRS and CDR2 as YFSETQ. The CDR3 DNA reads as TGCGCCAGCAGCTTAATCCCTAGCGGCTACAATGAGCAGTTCTTC. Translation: CASSLIPSGYNEQFF. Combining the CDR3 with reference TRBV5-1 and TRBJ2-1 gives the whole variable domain KAGVTQTPRYLIKTRGQQVTLSCSPISGHRSVSWYQQTPGQGLQFLFEYFSETQRNKGNFPGRFSGRQFSNSRSEMNVSTLELGDSALYLCASSLIPSGYNEQFFGPGTRLTVL.

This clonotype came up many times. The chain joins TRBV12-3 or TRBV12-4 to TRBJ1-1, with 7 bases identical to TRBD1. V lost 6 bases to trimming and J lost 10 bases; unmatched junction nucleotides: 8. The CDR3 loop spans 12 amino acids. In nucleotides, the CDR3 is TGTGCCAGCAGAAGAGACAGGGACGGAGCTTTCTTT. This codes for CASRRDRDGAFF.

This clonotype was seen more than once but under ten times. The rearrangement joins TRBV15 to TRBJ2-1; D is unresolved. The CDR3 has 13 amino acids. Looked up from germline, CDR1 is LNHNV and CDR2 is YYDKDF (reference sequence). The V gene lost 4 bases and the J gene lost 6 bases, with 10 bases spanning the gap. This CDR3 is CATSTWSLNEQFF. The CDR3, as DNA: TGTGCCACCAGCACCTGGTCCCTCAATGAGCAGTTCTTC. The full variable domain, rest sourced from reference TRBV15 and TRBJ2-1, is DAMVIQNPRYQVTQFGKPVTLSCSQTLNHNVMYWYQQKSSQAPKLLFHYYDKDFNNEADTPDNFQSRRPNTSFCFLDIRSPGLGDTAMYLCATSTWSLNEQFFGPGTRLTVL.

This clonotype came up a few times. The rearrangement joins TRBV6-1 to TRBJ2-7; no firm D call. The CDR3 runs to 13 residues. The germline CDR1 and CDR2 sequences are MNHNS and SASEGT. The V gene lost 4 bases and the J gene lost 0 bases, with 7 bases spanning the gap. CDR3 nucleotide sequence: TGTGCCAGCAGTGGGCAACGCTCCTACGAGCAGTACTTC. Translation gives CASSGQRSYEQYF.

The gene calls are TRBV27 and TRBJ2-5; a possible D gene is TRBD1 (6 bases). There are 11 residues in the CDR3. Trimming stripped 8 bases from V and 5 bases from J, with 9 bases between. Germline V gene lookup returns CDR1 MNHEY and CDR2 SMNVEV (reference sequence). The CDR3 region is CASHREETQYF. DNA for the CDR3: TGTGCCAGCCACAGGGAGGAGACCCAGTACTTC.

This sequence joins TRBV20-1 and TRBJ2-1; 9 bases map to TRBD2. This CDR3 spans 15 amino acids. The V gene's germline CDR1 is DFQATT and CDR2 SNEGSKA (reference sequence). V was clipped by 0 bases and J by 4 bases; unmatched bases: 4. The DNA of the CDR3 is TGCAGTGCTAGAGAAGCGGGGGGACGTTACAATGAGCAGTTCTTC. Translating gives CSAREAGGRYNEQFF.

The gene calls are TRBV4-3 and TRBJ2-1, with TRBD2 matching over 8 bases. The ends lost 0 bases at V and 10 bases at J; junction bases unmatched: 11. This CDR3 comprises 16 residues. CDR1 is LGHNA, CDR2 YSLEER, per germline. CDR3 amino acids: CASSQDLNREGGEQFF. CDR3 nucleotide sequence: TGCGCCAGCAGCCAAGACTTAAATCGGGAGGGTGGGGAGCAGTTCTTC.

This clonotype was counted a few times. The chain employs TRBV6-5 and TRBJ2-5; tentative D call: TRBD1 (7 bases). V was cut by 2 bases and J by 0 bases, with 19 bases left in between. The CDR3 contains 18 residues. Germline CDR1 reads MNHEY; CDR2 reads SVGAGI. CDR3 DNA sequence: TGTGCCAGCAGTTACGACGTGCCGACAGGGAGGTACCAAGAGACCCAGTACTTC. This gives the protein CASSYDVPTGRYQETQYF.

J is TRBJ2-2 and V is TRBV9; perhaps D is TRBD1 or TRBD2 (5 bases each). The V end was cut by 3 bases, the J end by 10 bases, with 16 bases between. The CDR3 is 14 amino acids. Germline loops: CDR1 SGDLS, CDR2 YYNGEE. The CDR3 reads CASSDRGRGPELFF. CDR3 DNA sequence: TGTGCCAGCAGCGACCGGGGACGGGGCCCGGAGCTGTTTTTT. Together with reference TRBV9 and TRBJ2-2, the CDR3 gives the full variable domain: DSGVTQTPKHLITATGQRVTLRCSPRSGDLSVYWYQQSLDQGLQFLIQYYNGEERAKGNILERFSAQQFPDLHSELNLSSLELGDSALYFCASSDRGRGPELFFGEGSRLTVL.

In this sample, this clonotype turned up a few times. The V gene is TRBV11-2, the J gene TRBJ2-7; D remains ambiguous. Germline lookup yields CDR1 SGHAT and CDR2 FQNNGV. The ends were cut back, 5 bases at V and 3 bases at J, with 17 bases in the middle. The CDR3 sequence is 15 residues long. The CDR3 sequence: CASSQVASLIYEQYF. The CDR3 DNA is TGTGCCAGCAGCCAAGTGGCGTCTCTCATCTACGAGCAGTACTTC.